Listed below are T cell receptor beta chains from one sample, sequenced in a study of cytomegalovirus exposure and HLA in healthy donors. The protocol was immunoSEQ multiplex PCR, while the TCRdb copy is restricted to in-frame clones and leaves out a portion. The sample records some 170,000 clones, 81% being singletons. The sequencing sample was made of PBMCs. The receptor set was obtained from a woman under 30 in good health and CMV-seronegative. The CDR3 runs from the conserved cysteine through the conserved F or W. Each record gives: V gene, clone size, D gene, J gene, CDR3 protein, CDR3 DNA. The D gene is left open where the match is weak. Clone size is shown for a subset of rows, as once, few, many or a class of expanded clone.

TRBV7-9,-,TRBD1,TRBJ1-4,CASSLTQGMREKLFF,TGTGCCAGCAGCTTAACACAGGGGATGCGCGAAAAACTGTTTTTT
TRBV6-5,-,TRBD1,TRBJ2-6,CASKTGLAGANVLTF,TGTGCCAGCAAGACAGGGCTTGCTGGGGCCAACGTCCTGACTTTC
TRBV27,-,-,TRBJ2-2,CASSLWSGHTGELFF,TGTGCCAGCAGTTTATGGAGCGGGCACACCGGGGAGCTGTTTTTT
TRBV9,few,-,TRBJ2-3,CASSIRARTDTQYF,TGTGCCAGCAGCATCAGGGCCCGCACAGATACGCAGTATTTT
TRBV7-6,-,TRBD1,TRBJ1-3,CASSGFQTGKGSGNTIYF,TGTGCCAGCAGCGGCTTTCAGACAGGGAAGGGGTCTGGAAACACCATATATTTT
TRBV14,-,-,TRBJ2-2,CASSPRVFGELFF,TGTGCCAGCAGCCCCAGGGTTTTCGGGGAGCTGTTTTTT
TRBV19,-,-,TRBJ1-5,CASSIGGGYSNQPQHF,TGTGCCAGTAGTATCGGAGGCGGTTATAGCAATCAGCCCCAGCATTTT
TRBV7-6,once,-,TRBJ2-2,CASSPQYRAGELFF,TGTGCCAGCAGCCCACAATACAGGGCTGGGGAGCTGTTTTTT
TRBV19,-,-,TRBJ1-4,CASSSIDSGSNEKLFF,TGTGCCAGTAGCTCCATAGACAGTGGATCTAATGAAAAACTGTTTTTT
TRBV9,once,TRBD2,TRBJ2-2,CASSVGGLAVNTGELFF,TGTGCCAGCAGCGTAGGTGGGCTAGCGGTGAACACCGGGGAGCTGTTTTTT
TRBV6-1,-,-,TRBJ1-5,CASSEAVRGRSAEHF,TGTGCCAGCAGTGAAGCCGTGCGCGGTAGGTCTGCTGAGCATTTT
TRBV7-2,once,-,TRBJ1-5,CASSWRTSNQPQHF,TGTGCCAGCAGCTGGAGGACTAGCAATCAGCCCCAGCATTTT
TRBV7-2,-,TRBD2,TRBJ2-3,CASKETSGGTDTQYF,TGTGCCAGCAAGGAAACTAGCGGGGGCACAGATACGCAGTATTTT
TRBV7-3,-,TRBD2,TRBJ2-2,CASSLTPSGSGTGELFF,TGTGCCAGCAGCTTAACTCCTAGCGGGAGCGGCACCGGGGAGCTGTTTTTT
TRBV19,-,TRBD1,TRBJ2-7,CASRGTGGLPYEQYF,TGTGCCAGTAGGGGAACAGGGGGCCTCCCCTACGAGCAGTACTTC
TRBV19,-,-,TRBJ1-5,CASSIVSGAKPQHF,TGTGCCAGTAGTATAGTATCAGGGGCGAAGCCCCAGCATTTT
TRBV10-3,-,-,TRBJ2-3,CAISAQGDTQYF,TGTGCCATCAGTGCCCAGGGAGATACGCAGTATTTT
TRBV7-9,few,-,TRBJ1-2,CSSSLGAGLNYGYTF,TGTTCCAGCAGCTTAGGGGCAGGGCTAAACTATGGCTACACCTTC
TRBV7-9,-,TRBD2,TRBJ2-5,CSSTSGRETQYF,TGTTCCAGCACTAGCGGGAGAGAGACCCAGTACTTC
TRBV2,-,-,TRBJ1-5,CASSDGGAGQPQHF,TGTGCCAGCAGTGATGGAGGGGCGGGTCAGCCCCAGCATTTT
TRBV28,-,TRBD1,TRBJ2-4,CASSLRTGLGNTAKNIQYF,TGTGCCAGCAGTCTCCGGACAGGGTTGGGGAACACGGCCAAAAACATTCAGTACTTC
TRBV10-1,-,TRBD2,TRBJ2-7,CASSEGAGESYEQYF,TGCGCCAGCAGTGAGGGAGCGGGAGAGTCCTACGAGCAGTACTTC
TRBV7-2,-,TRBD1,TRBJ1-5,CASSLAGTGGRAQHF,TGTGCCAGCAGCCTAGCGGGGACAGGGGGTAGAGCCCAGCATTTT